This T cell receptor beta chain appears in the sequencing data of a study of T cells in Graves' hyperthyroidism and ophthalmopathy. Study conclusions and caveats: Model predictions of ophthalmopathy came a median approximately 6 months before onset. Among thyroid clonotypes expanded above 0.001, most also appeared in blood. Ophthalmopathy was told apart from stable hyperthyroidism by a 13 V-J model.

This clonotype was seen ten or more times. Its antigen is still unknown. Amplified regions were TCR beta CDR3 sequences from RNA transcripts. HTBI primers were used for first-round RT-PCR of the TCR CDR3. TCRdb reprocessed the multiplex PCR reads with MiXCR, giving one entry per CDR3 protein. The repertoire includes under 750,000 distinct CDR3 sequences, around 20% of them detected once, and over 15% sits in the top ten. Preceding any ophthalmopathy symptoms, the blood sample dates from first hyperthyroidism diagnosis. The CDR3 is 16 residues long. With 6 bases clipped from V and 0 bases from J, the junction kept 8 bases outside the gene matches.

This chain connects TRBV12-3 or TRBV12-4 to TRBJ1-3; 7 bases are shared with TRBD1. This clonotype originated in a woman between 45 and 60 years old with Graves' hyperthyroidism that later progressed to Graves' ophthalmopathy. Sequencing was carried out using blood. DNA for the CDR3: TGTGCCAGCAGCCCTGGACAGGCTTCCTCTGGAAACACCATATATTTT. Translation gives CASSPGQASSGNTIYF.